Listed below are T cell receptor beta chains from one sample, sequenced in a study of neurological immune-mediated disorders. TCRdb re-derived calls from the 5' RACE reads in MiXCR, one entry per CDR3 protein. The data contain 30,000 to 35,000 distinct CDR3 sequences, under 25% of them singletons. Sequenced: CD4+ T cells from blood. The receptor source for this set is a man over 45 with HTLV-1-associated myelopathy (HAM/TSP). Each CDR3 is given with its conserved first and last residue. The D gene is left open where the match is weak. Clone size is not always given. Where it is, it says once, few, many or a class for expanded clones.

>few|TRBJ1-2|TRBV20-1|.
TGCAGTGCCTACGGGACGGCTAACTATGGCTACACCTTC
CSAYGTANYGYTF
>.|TRBJ2-1|TRBV7-3|TRBD1
TGTGCCAGCAGCATAACAGGGGCTCGGGGCAATGAGCAGTTCTTC
CASSITGARGNEQFF
>few|TRBJ1-1|TRBV6-5|.
TGTGCCAGCGGGGACTGGGATACGAACACTGAAGCTTTCTTT
CASGDWDTNTEAFF
>many|TRBJ1-2|TRBV7-8|.
TGTGCCAGCAGCTTAGAAACGGGGGTCTCCGGCTACACCTTC
CASSLETGVSGYTF
>many|TRBJ2-1|TRBV5-8|.
TGTGCCAGCAGCCGATACAATGAGCAGTTCTTC
CASSRYNEQFF
>many|TRBJ2-7|TRBV27|.
TGTGCCAGCAGAAATCGGGCGAACGAGCAGTACTTC
CASRNRANEQYF
>many|TRBJ2-7|TRBV10-3|.
TGTGCCATCAGTGACCTTCTTTCTCGAGAGCAGTACTTC
CAISDLLSREQYF
>.|TRBJ1-5|TRBV20-1|.
TGCAGTGCCAGGGACACCGATTATCAGCCCCAGCATTTT
CSARDTDYQPQHF
>many|TRBJ2-5|TRBV18|.
TGTGCCAGCTCACCACCCGTGAACGTAGGAGAGACCCAGTACTTC
CASSPPVNVGETQYF
>.|TRBJ2-2|TRBV6-5|TRBD2
TGTGCCAGCACACGGCGGGGGGTGACCGGGGAGCTGTTTTTT
CASTRRGVTGELFF
>many|TRBJ2-7|TRBV20-1|.
TGCAGTGCGGGAGGACTCTACGAGCAGTACTTC
CSAGGLYEQYF
>.|TRBJ2-2|TRBV19|TRBD1
TGTGCCAGTAGCCTCGGACAGGGGAGCACCGGGGAGCTGTTTTTT
CASSLGQGSTGELFF
>many|TRBJ1-1|TRBV5-8|TRBD1
TGTGCCAGCAGCAGGAACAGGGGCTCGGGAGCTTTCTTT
CASSRNRGSGAFF
>.|TRBJ2-3|TRBV20-1|.
TGCAGTGCAAGAATGACTACAGATACGCAGTATTTT
CSARMTTDTQYF
>many|TRBJ2-5|TRBV10-3|TRBD1
TGTGCCATCAGTGAGGGACAGGGGGCCGAGGAGACCCAGTACTTC
CAISEGQGAEETQYF
>many|TRBJ2-7|TRBV7-2|.
TGTGCCAGCAGTTTAAGTCGGCCGCAGGGCGAGCAGTACTTC
CASSLSRPQGEQYF
>.|TRBJ2-1|TRBV20-1|TRBD2
TGCAGTGCTAGACCCTCCCCGGGACTAGAGGGATACAATGAGCAGTTCTTC
CSARPSPGLEGYNEQFF
>many|TRBJ1-2|TRBV20-1|.
TGCAGTGCTGCCGGGGCCCGGAGGAGTGGGGGCTACACCTTC
CSAAGARRSGGYTF
>.|TRBJ1-4|TRBV18|.
TGTGCCAGCTCCAGTAGCCGAGCTAATGAAAAACTGTTTTTT
CASSSSRANEKLFF
>many|TRBJ1-6|TRBV7-2|.
TGTGCCAGCAGCCCATCCCGAAGTTCACCCCTCCACTTT
CASSPSRSSPLHF
>many|TRBJ1-2|TRBV18|.
TGTGCCAGCTCACACACGACAAACTATGGCTACACCTTC
CASSHTTNYGYTF
>.|TRBJ2-6|TRBV24-1|TRBD1
TGTGCCACCAGTCAGGGGGTGCATTCTGGGGCCAACGTCCTGACTTTC
CATSQGVHSGANVLTF
>many|TRBJ2-1|TRBV12-3/TRBV12-4|TRBD2
TGTGCCAGCAGTTTAGGGCGGGGGGGCGCCCAGAGGAATGAGCAGTTCTTC
CASSLGRGGAQRNEQFF
>medium-sized|TRBJ1-5|TRBV12-3/TRBV12-4|.
TGTGCCAGCAGTGCCCAAGGGGGGCTCCTCAATCAGCCCCAGCATTTT
CASSAQGGLLNQPQHF
>.|TRBJ2-2|TRBV20-1|TRBD1
TGCAGTGCCTTAGGGACAGACATCAACACCGGGGAGCTGTTTTTT
CSALGTDINTGELFF
>many|TRBJ2-7|TRBV5-1|TRBD2
TGCGCCAGCAGCTTGCGGGAGGGGGGCGAGCAGTACTTC
CASSLREGGEQYF
>once|TRBJ1-1|TRBV12-3/TRBV12-4|.
TGTGCCAGCAGTTTAAGGGGTGGGCAAGCTTTCTTT
CASSLRGGQAFF
>many|TRBJ2-5|TRBV15|.
TGTGCCACCAGCAGTAGAGTCACTGGGGAGACCCAGTACTTC
CATSSRVTGETQYF
>many|TRBJ1-5|TRBV20-1|TRBD1
TGCAGTGCCCCCGCAGGGGGCGAAAGGAGCTATAGCAATCAGCCCCAGCATTTT
CSAPAGGERSYSNQPQHF
>.|TRBJ2-7|TRBV3-1|.
TGTGCCAGCAGACAGACCCCGGGACTCTACTCCTACGAGCAGTACTTC
CASRQTPGLYSYEQYF
>.|TRBJ1-2|TRBV27|TRBD1
TGTGCCAGCAGTTTTTTATCCGGCACAGGGGGTGGCTACACCTTC
CASSFLSGTGGGYTF
>.|TRBJ2-1|TRBV7-2|.
TGTGCCAGTCGTCCGGGACCTTCAGGGTATGAGCAGTTCTTC
CASRPGPSGYEQFF
>many|TRBJ2-1|TRBV5-1|.
TGCGCCAGCAAAACAGCCGCCGGGTACAATGAGCAGTTCTTC
CASKTAAGYNEQFF
>many|TRBJ2-1|TRBV11-2|TRBD2
TGTGCCAGCAGCTTAGCCTCACAAAAGCGGACTAGCGGGTTGAATGAGCAGTTCTTC
CASSLASQKRTSGLNEQFF
>.|TRBJ1-3|TRBV2|.
TGTGCCAGCAGTGATACCTCGGGGACACGGGTAAACACCATATATTTT
CASSDTSGTRVNTIYF
>many|TRBJ2-3|TRBV6-5|TRBD2
TGTGCCAGCATACCAGACCTGGGGGAGGGGGATACGCAGTATTTT
CASIPDLGEGDTQYF
>many|TRBJ1-2|TRBV20-1|.
TGCAGTGCTAGTACCAGCCTATGGGGCTACACCTTC
CSASTSLWGYTF
>many|TRBJ2-7|TRBV11-1|TRBD1
TGTGCCAGCAGTCCCGGGACAGCTTCCTACGAGCAGTACTTC
CASSPGTASYEQYF
>many|TRBJ1-1|TRBV29-1|.
TGCAGCGTTACACACACCAGGGGGAACACTGAAGCTTTCTTT
CSVTHTRGNTEAFF
>many|TRBJ2-7|TRBV12-3/TRBV12-4|TRBD1
TGTGCCAGCAGTTTCTCTTCCACTGGGACAGTATACGAGCAGTACTTC
CASSFSSTGTVYEQYF
>many|TRBJ2-3|TRBV5-1|.
TGCGCCAGCAGCATCCGCGAGGGAGATACGCAGTATTTT
CASSIREGDTQYF
>many|TRBJ2-1|TRBV29-1|.
TGCAGCGTTGAACGGCTGGGCGGGCCACGGAATGAGCAGTTCTTC
CSVERLGGPRNEQFF
>medium-sized|TRBJ2-3|TRBV27|.
TGTGCCAGCAGTTTAAGTGGGACTCTTAGTAAGGAGCAGTATTTT
CASSLSGTLSKEQYF
>.|TRBJ1-2|TRBV12-3/TRBV12-4|.
TGTGTCAGCGGTAGTGAGAAGAGCTATGGCTACACCTTC
CVSGSEKSYGYTF
>.|TRBJ2-7|TRBV12-3/TRBV12-4|.
TGTGCCAGCAGTTTAAGGCGGGCCTACGAGCAGTACTTC
CASSLRRAYEQYF
>many|TRBJ2-1|TRBV7-3|.
TGTGCCAGCAGCTTAAACGGGGCCAATGAGCAGTTCTTC
CASSLNGANEQFF
>many|TRBJ1-1|TRBV6-6|TRBD1
TGTGCCAGCAGGGGACAGGGAGGTGGAGCTTTCTTT
CASRGQGGGAFF
>many|TRBJ1-1|TRBV18|.
TGTGCCAGCTCACCGCGGCGAAGGGGTTACACTGAAGCTTTCTTT
CASSPRRRGYTEAFF
>many|TRBJ2-7|TRBV5-8|.
TGTGCCAGCAGCTTAAACTCCGTCTACGAGCAGTACTTC
CASSLNSVYEQYF
>many|TRBJ2-1|TRBV5-1|.
TGCGCCAGCAGCTTGGACAGGGTAGCCTACAATGAGCAGTTCTTC
CASSLDRVAYNEQFF
>.|TRBJ2-3|TRBV5-1|TRBD2
TGCGCCAGCAGCCCCCCTAGCGGGGAGCAAGATACGCAGTATTTT
CASSPPSGEQDTQYF